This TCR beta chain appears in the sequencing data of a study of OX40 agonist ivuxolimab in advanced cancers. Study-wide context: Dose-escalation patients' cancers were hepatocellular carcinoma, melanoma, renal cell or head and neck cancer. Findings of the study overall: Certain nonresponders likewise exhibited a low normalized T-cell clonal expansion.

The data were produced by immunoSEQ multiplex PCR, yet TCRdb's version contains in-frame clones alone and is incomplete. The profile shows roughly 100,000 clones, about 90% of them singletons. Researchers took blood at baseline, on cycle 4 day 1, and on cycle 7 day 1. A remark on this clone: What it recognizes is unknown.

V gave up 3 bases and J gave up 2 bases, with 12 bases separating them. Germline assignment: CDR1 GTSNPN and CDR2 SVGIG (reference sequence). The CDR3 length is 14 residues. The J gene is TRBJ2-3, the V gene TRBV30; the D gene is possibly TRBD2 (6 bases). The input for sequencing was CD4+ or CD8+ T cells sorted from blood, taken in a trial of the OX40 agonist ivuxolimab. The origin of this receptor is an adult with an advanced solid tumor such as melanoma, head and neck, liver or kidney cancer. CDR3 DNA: TGTGCCTGGAGCGCAGGGACTCTCACAGATACGCAGTATTTT. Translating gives CAWSAGTLTDTQYF.